This section outlines one T cell receptor (beta chain) sequence together with its context. Its matching antigen is unknown. The CDR3 consists of 14 residues. Germline values: CDR1 SQVTM, CDR2 ANQGSEA. Losses at the gene ends were 0 bases for V and 4 bases for J; bases not matched to a gene: 3. The data were taken from a study of STAT3 mutations in large granular lymphocyte leukemia. Study-level information: Roughly half of the longitudinally sequenced T-LGLL patients carried detectable canonical activating STAT3 mutations. Regarding the study as a whole: In T-cell large granular lymphocyte leukemia, about half of patients showed multiple immunodominant subclonotypes. All newly emerging clones after therapy were STAT3 wild type. In some patients, a small highly pathogenic clone possibly went undetected. In several patients, dominant TCR clone burden exceeded STAT3 mutant burden.

Sequenced by immunoSEQ multiplex PCR; TCRdb stores in-frame clones only, minus some. The table records some 30,000 clones, around 86% of them present only once. The receptor comes from a man between 60 and 75 years old with T-cell large granular lymphocyte leukemia. Some clones in this sample may be carry-over from other donors' samples. The material sequenced was peripheral blood mononuclear cells. The J gene is TRBJ1-2, the V gene TRBV29-1, with 9 bases lining up with TRBD1. The CDR3 DNA is TGCAGCGTTGAAGAGGGGACAGGGTTCTATGGCTACACCTTC. It specifies CSVEEGTGFYGYTF.